This T cell receptor (beta chain) comes out of a study of vaccination effects on CD4 cells after COVID-19. On the study more broadly: Of the BNT162b2 and mRNA-1273 vaccines, participants received two doses of one or the other.

ViraFEST assay sequencing came after antigen-specific CD4+ T cells were expanded with viral peptide pools. Scientists isolated CD4+ T cells after a roughly ten-day culture period ended. Vaccine recipients had no previous SARS-CoV-2 infection; their nucleocapsid antibodies were negative. A density of fewer than 2.5 million PBMC per well was used; these cells were cultured with roughly 10 IU/ml IL-2 and roughly 9.5 ug/ml peptides. Turning to this clone: What it recognizes is unknown.

Trimming took 3 bases from V and 6 from J, leaving 23 bases between them. Germline V lookup: CDR1 ENHRY, CDR2 SYGVKD. This CDR3 has 18 residues. Data came from immunoSEQ multiplex PCR; TCRdb stores just in-frame clones and leaves some out. This table has approximately 23,000 clones, 65% to 80% appearing once. This specimen was CD4+ T cells from PBMCs cultured with HCoV-NL63 spike peptides, taken before COVID-19 vaccination. The source is a human donor who received a COVID-19 vaccine. The chain joins TRBV10-3 to TRBJ2-2; TRBD2 might be the D (6 bases). The CDR3 region is CAISDLTSPRVVSGELFF. CDR3 sequence (DNA): TGTGCCATCAGTGACCTTACTAGCCCTAGAGTTGTTTCCGGGGAGCTGTTTTTT.